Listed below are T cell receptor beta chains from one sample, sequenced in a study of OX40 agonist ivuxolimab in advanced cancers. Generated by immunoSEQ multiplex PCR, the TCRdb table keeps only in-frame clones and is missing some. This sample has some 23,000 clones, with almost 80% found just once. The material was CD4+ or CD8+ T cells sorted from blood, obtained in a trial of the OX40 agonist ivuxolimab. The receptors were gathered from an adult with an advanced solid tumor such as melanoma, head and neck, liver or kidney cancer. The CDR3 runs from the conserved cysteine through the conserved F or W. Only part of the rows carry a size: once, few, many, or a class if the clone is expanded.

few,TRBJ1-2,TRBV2,CASSVSQGADGYTF
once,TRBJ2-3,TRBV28,CASSDSPGLGGTDTQYF
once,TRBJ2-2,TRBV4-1,CASSQERGANTGELFF
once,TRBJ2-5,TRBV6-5,CASSPRTGVETQYF
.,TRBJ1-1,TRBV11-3,CASSLFGNTEAFF
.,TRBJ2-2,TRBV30,CAWSVGLAGGPGELFF
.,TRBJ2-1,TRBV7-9,CASSGALGNEQFF
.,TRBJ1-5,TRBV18,CASSPDRADSNQPQHF
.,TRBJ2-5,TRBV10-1,CASSDSYGTAETQYF
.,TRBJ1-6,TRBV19,CASSPGTGGSSPLHF
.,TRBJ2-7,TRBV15,CATSREPGSYEQYF
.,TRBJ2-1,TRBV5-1,CASSPTGVPRPYNEQFF
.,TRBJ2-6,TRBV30,CAWNRDRVSSGANVLTF
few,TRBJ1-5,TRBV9,CASSVGRGNQPQHF
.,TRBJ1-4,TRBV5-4,CASSLRGQGNEKLFF
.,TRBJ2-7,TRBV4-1,CASSQAGVTQYF
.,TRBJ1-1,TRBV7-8,CASSPTTGPTKAFF
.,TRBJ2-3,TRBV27,CASSPKAAYADTQYF
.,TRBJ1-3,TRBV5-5,CASSSTGRSGNTIYF
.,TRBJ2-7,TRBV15,CATSRAGLAGGREQYF
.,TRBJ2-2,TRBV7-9,CASSLATGSTGELFF
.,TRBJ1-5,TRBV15,CATSRDQQPQHF
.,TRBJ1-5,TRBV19,CASSIDYGGRGPQHF
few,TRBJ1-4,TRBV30,CAWSRGQGGEKLFF
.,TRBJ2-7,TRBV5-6,CASGTGGIYEQYF
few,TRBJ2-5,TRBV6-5,CASSYVGAETQYF
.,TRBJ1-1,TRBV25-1,CASIPGANTEAFF
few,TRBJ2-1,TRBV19,CASSLQGDNEQFF
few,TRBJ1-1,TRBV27,CASSEGGTEAFF
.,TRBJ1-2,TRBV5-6,CASRGGQGPEGYYGYTF
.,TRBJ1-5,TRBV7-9,CASTLGYQPQHF
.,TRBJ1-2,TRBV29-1,CSVDGARNYGYTF
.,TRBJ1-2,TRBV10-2,CASSPNRGDYGYTF
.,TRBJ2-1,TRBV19,CASSIQGSYNEQFF
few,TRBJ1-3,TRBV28,CASSYKNTIYF
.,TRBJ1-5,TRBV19,CASSMEGPRGGTGRFRNQPQHF
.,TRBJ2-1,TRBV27,CASSSGTGGPFSYNEQFF
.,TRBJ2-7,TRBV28,CASSSLGWAGQGAYTLYEQYF
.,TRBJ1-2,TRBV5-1,CASSVLQGGYGYTF